Listed below are T cell receptor beta chains from one sample, sequenced in a study of CD8 T cells in Susac syndrome. TCRdb re-derived calls from the immunoSEQ multiplex PCR reads in MiXCR, one entry per CDR3 protein. Counted here are about 430,000 distinct CDR3 sequences, more than 80% occurring once; the ten biggest clones make up approximately 0.11%. What was sequenced was CD8+ T cells from PBMCs. The receptors originated from a human donor with multiple sclerosis. The CDR3 runs from the conserved cysteine through the conserved F or W. Fields, in order: D gene, V gene, clone size, J gene, CDR3 length, CDR3 DNA, CDR3 protein. A D gene is named only where the DNA matches it firmly. Size tells how often a clone was seen (once, few, many) or the class of an expanded clone, and some rows leave it out.

.,TRBV12-3/TRBV12-4,.,TRBJ1-2,12,TGTGCCAGCAGTGCCGTCATCTATGGCTACACCTTC,CASSAVIYGYTF
.,TRBV14,few,TRBJ1-1,14,TGTGCCAGCAGCCAAGCGGGTGTGTACACTGAGGCTTTCTTT,CASSQAGVYTEAFF
.,TRBV6-6,.,TRBJ1-1,16,TGTGCCAGCAGTTACCCCCGGGGGCAGGGGAACACTGAAGCTTTCTTT,CASSYPRGQGNTEAFF
TRBD2,TRBV3-1,.,TRBJ2-2,18,TGTGCCAGCAGCCAAGATGCTGGGGTAGCGGGGAACACCGGGGAGCTGTTTTTT,CASSQDAGVAGNTGELFF
.,TRBV20-1,.,TRBJ1-6,18,TGCAGTGCTCCCCTTTTCCGGGAGGGGGGAAGTTATAATTCACCCCTCCACTTT,CSAPLFREGGSYNSPLHF
.,TRBV5-5,.,TRBJ2-5,11,TGTGCCAGCACCTTCCAAGAGACCCAGTACTTC,CASTFQETQYF
TRBD2,TRBV7-9,.,TRBJ2-7,17,TGTGCCAGCAGCTTAGCGCTAACTAGCGGCAGCTCCTACGAGCAGTACTTC,CASSLALTSGSSYEQYF
TRBD2,TRBV3-1,once,TRBJ2-7,15,TGTGCCAGCAGCCAAGATCGTAGCGGGAACTACGAGCAGTACTTC,CASSQDRSGNYEQYF
.,TRBV29-1,.,TRBJ1-1,17,TGCAGCGTCCGAAAACCGGCAGGACGGGATTTGAACACTGAAGCTTTCTTT,CSVRKPAGRDLNTEAFF
TRBD1,TRBV2,.,TRBJ2-5,15,TGTGCCAGCGTTACAGGACAGGGGGGCATGGAGACCCAGTACTTC,CASVTGQGGMETQYF
.,TRBV6-1,.,TRBJ2-7,13,TGTGCCAGCAACCAAGGGGGAGCCTACGAGCAGTACTTC,CASNQGGAYEQYF
.,TRBV30,.,TRBJ2-7,14,TGTGCCTGGAGTGCCGGTCTCGGTACCTACGAGCAGTACTTC,CAWSAGLGTYEQYF
.,TRBV10-2,.,TRBJ1-5,15,TGCGCCAGCAGTTCTGACAGAGAATTTGATCAGCCCCAGCATTTT,CASSSDREFDQPQHF
.,TRBV3-1,.,TRBJ2-7,16,TGTGCCAGCAGCCCCTTTAGAGGTACCATCTCCTACGAGCAGTACTTC,CASSPFRGTISYEQYF
.,TRBV7-9,.,TRBJ2-5,15,TGTGCCAGCAGCTACCTATCGACAGGAAGAGAGACCCAGTACTTC,CASSYLSTGRETQYF
TRBD1,TRBV19,.,TRBJ2-2,14,TGTGCCAGTATAGGGACAGGGTACACCGGGGAGCTGTTTTTT,CASIGTGYTGELFF
.,TRBV10-2,.,TRBJ2-3,15,TGCGCCAGCAGTGAGCCTAGGACAGCCACAGATACGCAGTATTTT,CASSEPRTATDTQYF
TRBD2,TRBV20-1,.,TRBJ2-7,15,TGCAGTGCTAGAGGACTAGCGGGAGACTCCTACGAGCAGTACTTC,CSARGLAGDSYEQYF
.,TRBV7-2,.,TRBJ1-1,12,TGTGCCAGCAGCTCCCACCGGGATGAAGCTTTCTTT,CASSSHRDEAFF
TRBD2,TRBV9,.,TRBJ2-7,15,TGTGCCAGCAGCGTACAAGCGGGAGGGATCTACGAGCAGTACTTC,CASSVQAGGIYEQYF
.,TRBV7-9,.,TRBJ1-2,15,TGTGCCAGCAGCTCACCTATGTCTTTGGACTATGGCTACACCTTC,CASSSPMSLDYGYTF
.,TRBV13,.,TRBJ2-2,12,TGTGCCAGCAGCTTAGATGGGGGGGAGCTGTTTTTT,CASSLDGGELFF
.,TRBV6-5,.,TRBJ1-4,14,TGTGCCAGCTCCAGTGCCCCAACTAATGAAAAACTGTTTTTT,CASSSAPTNEKLFF
.,TRBV20-1,.,TRBJ2-7,12,TGCAGTGCTAGAGATCGGAGAGGCGAGCAGTACTTC,CSARDRRGEQYF
.,TRBV2,.,TRBJ2-1,12,TGTGCCAGCAGTAGGTTTCTCAATGAGCAGTTCTTC,CASSRFLNEQFF
.,TRBV19,.,TRBJ1-1,15,TGTGCCAGTAGAACCCATCGGGAGGGGAACACTGAAGCTTTCTTT,CASRTHREGNTEAFF
.,TRBV25-1,.,TRBJ2-4,13,TGTGCCAGCAGTGAATTTTTTGGGGGCCTTCAGTACTTC,CASSEFFGGLQYF
TRBD2,TRBV24-1,.,TRBJ2-7,18,TGTGCCACCAGTGACCAACAAGGACTAGCGGTCATGTCCTACGAGCAGTACTTC,CATSDQQGLAVMSYEQYF
.,TRBV9,.,TRBJ2-7,15,TGTGCCAGCAGCGTAGCTCCGGACGGCCCCTACGAGCAGTACTTC,CASSVAPDGPYEQYF